Listed below are T cell receptor beta chains from one sample, sequenced in a study of cytomegalovirus exposure and HLA in healthy donors. Libraries were prepared by immunoSEQ multiplex PCR; TCRdb keeps only in-frame clonotypes and omits some of them. The table includes 100,000 to 150,000 clones, around 8.5% detected once. The sample comprised PBMCs. Every receptor here comes from a man aged 40-49 years in good health and CMV-seronegative. Both conserved end residues are trimmed from each CDR3.

TRBV5-8 | ASSFVNNEQF
TRBV19 | ASTQGGAGELF
TRBV5-4 | ASSSTGDEHTEAF
TRBV5-1 | ASSLLGSVNEKLF
TRBV2 | ASSPQTTGQY
TRBV5-1 | ASSSGLAGSSYNEQF
TRBV19 | ASSQGSRTGELF
TRBV4-2 | ASSLRDRGSNTEAF
TRBV13 | ASSLGPLVYEQY
TRBV10-3 | AIGGLQNEQF
TRBV27 | ASSLTTGGTDTQY
TRBV18 | ASSPQGGNQPQH
TRBV6-1 | ASTGDSAYYGYT
TRBV5-1 | ASSLVPSDNTGELF
TRBV4-1 | ASSQDQLAGAYNEQF
TRBV5-6 | ASSYHWTGEIWPQH
TRBV11-2 | ASSLGRGLSSTDTQY
TRBV30 | AWSVGAFYGYT
TRBV4-3 | ASSQDRGLAYEQY
TRBV5-5 | ASSLDGLHQPQH
TRBV4-1 | ASSQVGDSSYNEQF
TRBV5-1 | ASSWDIATNEKLF
TRBV7-9 | ASSLSTAHSYEQY
TRBV11-3 | ASSRDSQETQY
TRBV2 | ASRGRTGWQETQY
TRBV10-3 | AISEGGGVEPQH
TRBV4-1 | ASSQGAQANEQY
TRBV5-1 | ASRAGDMNTEAF
TRBV27 | ASSLSSGIGTEAF
TRBV27 | ASSLSPTGRNEQF
TRBV25-1 | ASSESGVGELSHEQY
TRBV4-3 | ASSRHPKGQGANEQF
TRBV19 | ASSIESSYNSPLH
TRBV29-1 | SVVQGPNTEAF
TRBV2 | ASYNDGVDEQY
TRBV5-1 | ASSLTSGGQETQY
TRBV7-8 | ASSLGQARYSNQPQH
TRBV28 | ASSSPPEAGGRYEQF
TRBV9 | ASSVTQQESPLH
TRBV11-2 | ASSLDVAAETQY
TRBV4-1 | ASSHAGYQETQY
TRBV19 | ASTSGQGRYGYT
TRBV2 | ASSAGQAGELF
TRBV7-9 | ASSLGAGAPEQF
TRBV18 | ASSTTGFYEQY
TRBV5-6 | ASSLGGGKLF
TRBV5-8 | ASSKWTGGELYSNQPQH
TRBV11-3 | ASSQKTGIGNYGYT
TRBV2 | ASSVLGVETQY
TRBV15 | ATSSLSQGASYYEQY
TRBV16 | ASSQSGQGEREAF
TRBV6-5 | ASIREPQH
TRBV4-3 | ASSQVLAGAGDTQY
TRBV25-1 | ASRAKGGGETQY
TRBV4-2 | ASSYRPYTGELF
TRBV9 | ASSGGAYEQY
TRBV7-9 | ASSSRTSGGDEQF
TRBV5-1 | ASSSRDRVIGNEQF
TRBV13 | ASSLGRVTETQY
TRBV6-6 | ASSYSGSSGNTIY